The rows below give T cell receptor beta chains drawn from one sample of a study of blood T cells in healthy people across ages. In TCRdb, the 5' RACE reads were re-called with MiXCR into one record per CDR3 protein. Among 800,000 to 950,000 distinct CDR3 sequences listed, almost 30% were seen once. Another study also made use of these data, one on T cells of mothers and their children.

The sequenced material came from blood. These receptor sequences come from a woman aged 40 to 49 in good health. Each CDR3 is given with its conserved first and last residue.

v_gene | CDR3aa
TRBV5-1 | CASYPAGQGSYEQYF
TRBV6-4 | CASSELAGAGGELFF
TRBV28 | CAGGGFYGYTF
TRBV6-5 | CASSLIGGASTDTQYF
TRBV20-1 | CSASGGDVLRGYTF
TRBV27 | CASSLQYRAGGYTF
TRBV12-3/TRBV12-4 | CASSLGQAGAYNEQFF
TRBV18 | CASSPPGEQFF
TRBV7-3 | CASSLGVGQYDEQFF
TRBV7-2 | CASSIPGQGAYEQYF
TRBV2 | CASVLRRGGPYEQYF
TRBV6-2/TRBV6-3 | CASSYSKDRGVHEQYF
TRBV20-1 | CSARRDRERSTEAFF
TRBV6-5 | CASSLSSGGTYNEQFF
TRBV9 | CASSDSAGISTDTQYF
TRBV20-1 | CSAPRLAGAPDNEQFF
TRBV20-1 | CSASGQAGNYEQYF
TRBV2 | CASSDSLGLRGNQPQHF
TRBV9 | CASSSGGRGEQFF
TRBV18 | CASSPRQGDLYEQYF
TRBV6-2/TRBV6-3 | CASRMRLAGTSNYEQYF
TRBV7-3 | CASSSQLDRVDNEQFF
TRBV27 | CASSFGGVAGYTF
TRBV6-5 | CASSYDGPGANVLTF
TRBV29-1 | CSVYPRQQQGTQYF
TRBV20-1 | CSARAPGRNYEQYF
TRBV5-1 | CASSPGVTGYGYTF
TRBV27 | CASSFIRQAYEQYF
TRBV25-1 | CASSESPSNEQFF
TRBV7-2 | CASSLHEGTNTEAFF
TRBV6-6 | CASSNRQGGNEKLFF
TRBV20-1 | CSAPRPGQGTYEQYF
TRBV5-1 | CASRGTVKNEKLFF
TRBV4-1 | CASSLGRGQGTYEQYF
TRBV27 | CASSPKSGGLYGYTF
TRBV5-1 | CASSLVGGAQDEQFF
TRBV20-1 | CSANSRGLSTDTQYF